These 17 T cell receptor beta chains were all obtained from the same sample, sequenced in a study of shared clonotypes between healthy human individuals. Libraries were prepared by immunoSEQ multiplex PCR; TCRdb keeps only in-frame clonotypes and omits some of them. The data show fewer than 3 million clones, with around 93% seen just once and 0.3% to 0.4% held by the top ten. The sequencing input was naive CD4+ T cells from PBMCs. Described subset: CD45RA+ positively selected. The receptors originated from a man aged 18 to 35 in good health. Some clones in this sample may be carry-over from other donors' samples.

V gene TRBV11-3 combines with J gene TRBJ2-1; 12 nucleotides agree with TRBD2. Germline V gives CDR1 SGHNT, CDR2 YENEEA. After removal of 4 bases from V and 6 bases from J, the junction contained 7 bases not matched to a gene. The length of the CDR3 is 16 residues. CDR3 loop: CASSSFTSGRPNEQFF. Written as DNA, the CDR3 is TGTGCCAGCAGCTCCTTTACTAGCGGGAGGCCCAATGAGCAGTTCTTC.

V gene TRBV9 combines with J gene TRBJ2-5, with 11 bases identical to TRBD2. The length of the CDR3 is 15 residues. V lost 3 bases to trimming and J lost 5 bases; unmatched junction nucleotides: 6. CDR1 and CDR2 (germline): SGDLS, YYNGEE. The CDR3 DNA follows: TGTGCCAGCAGCGGACTAGCGGGGAACTGGGAGACCCAGTACTTC. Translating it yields CASSGLAGNWETQYF.

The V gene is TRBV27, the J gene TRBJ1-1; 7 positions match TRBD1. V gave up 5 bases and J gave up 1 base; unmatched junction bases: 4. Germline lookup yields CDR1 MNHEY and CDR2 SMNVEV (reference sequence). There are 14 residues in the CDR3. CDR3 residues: CASSPGQRNTEAFF. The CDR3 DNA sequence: TGTGCCAGCAGTCCGGGACAGCGGAACACTGAAGCTTTCTTT.

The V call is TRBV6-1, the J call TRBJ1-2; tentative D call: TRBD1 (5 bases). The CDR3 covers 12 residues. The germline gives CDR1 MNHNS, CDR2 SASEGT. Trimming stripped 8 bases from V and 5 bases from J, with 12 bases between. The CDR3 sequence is CASSIGGYGYTF. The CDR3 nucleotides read TGTGCCAGCTCGATCGGGGGGTATGGCTACACCTTC.

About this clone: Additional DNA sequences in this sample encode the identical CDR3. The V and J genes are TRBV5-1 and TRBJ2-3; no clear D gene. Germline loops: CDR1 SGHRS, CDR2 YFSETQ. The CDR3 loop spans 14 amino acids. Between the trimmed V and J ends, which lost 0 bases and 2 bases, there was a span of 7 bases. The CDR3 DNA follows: TGCGCCAGCAGCTTGGTAGGAGTCACAGATACGCAGTATTTT. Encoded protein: CASSLVGVTDTQYF.

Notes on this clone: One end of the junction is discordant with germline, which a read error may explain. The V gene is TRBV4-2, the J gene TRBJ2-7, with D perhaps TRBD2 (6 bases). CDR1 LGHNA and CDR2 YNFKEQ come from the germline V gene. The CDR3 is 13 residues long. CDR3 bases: TGTGCCAGCAGCCAAGCTGGAGGCGGGACCCCCACCTTC. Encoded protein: CASSQAGGGTPTF.

This CDR3 is CATSQTSAQETQYF. CDR3 sequence (DNA): TGTGCCACCTCACAGACTAGCGCACAAGAGACCCAGTACTTC. V is TRBV2 and J is TRBJ2-5, with 8 positions matching TRBD2. CDR3 length: 14 residues. Germline-derived CDR1 and CDR2 are SNHLY and FYNNEI. J gave up 2 bases and V 10 bases, and 9 bases lay outside the gene matches.

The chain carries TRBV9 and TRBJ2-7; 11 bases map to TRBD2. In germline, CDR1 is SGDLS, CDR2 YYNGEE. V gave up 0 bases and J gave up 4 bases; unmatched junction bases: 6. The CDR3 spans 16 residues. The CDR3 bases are TGTGCCAGCAGCGTAGCCACTAGCGGGAGTCTGTACGAGCAGTACTTC. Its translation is CASSVATSGSLYEQYF.

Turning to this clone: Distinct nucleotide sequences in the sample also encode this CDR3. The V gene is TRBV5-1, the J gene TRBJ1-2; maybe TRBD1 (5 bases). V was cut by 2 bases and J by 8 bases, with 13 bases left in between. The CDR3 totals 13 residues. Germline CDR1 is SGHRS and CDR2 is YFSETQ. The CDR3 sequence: CASSFGGSEGYTF. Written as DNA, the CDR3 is TGCGCCAGCAGCTTTGGGGGGAGCGAGGGCTACACCTTC.

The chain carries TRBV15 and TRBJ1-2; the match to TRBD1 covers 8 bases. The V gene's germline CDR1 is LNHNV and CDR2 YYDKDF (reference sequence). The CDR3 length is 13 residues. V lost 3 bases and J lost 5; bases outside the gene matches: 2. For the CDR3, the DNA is TGTGCCACCAGCAGGACAGGGGTGTATGGCTACACCTTC. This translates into CATSRTGVYGYTF.

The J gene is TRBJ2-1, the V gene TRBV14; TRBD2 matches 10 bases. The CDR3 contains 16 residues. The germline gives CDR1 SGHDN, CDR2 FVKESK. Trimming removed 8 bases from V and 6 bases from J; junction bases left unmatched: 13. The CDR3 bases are TGTGCCAGCGATTATTTCAGCGGGAGGGGTCGCAATGAGCAGTTCTTC. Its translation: CASDYFSGRGRNEQFF.

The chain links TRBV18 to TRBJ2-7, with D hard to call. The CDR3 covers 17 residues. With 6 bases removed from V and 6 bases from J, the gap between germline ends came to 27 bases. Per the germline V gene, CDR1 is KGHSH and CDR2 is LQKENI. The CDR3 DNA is TGTGCCAGCTCGCCTGGAAGGGCACAGCTGAAACCGTCCGAGCAGTACTTC. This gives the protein CASSPGRAQLKPSEQYF. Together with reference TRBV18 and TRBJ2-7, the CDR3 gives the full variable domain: NAGVMQNPRHLVRRRGQEARLRCSPMKGHSHVYWYRQLPEEGLKFMVYLQKENIIDESGMPKERFSAEFPKEGPSILRIQQVVRGDSAAYFCASSPGRAQLKPSEQYFGPGTRLTVT.

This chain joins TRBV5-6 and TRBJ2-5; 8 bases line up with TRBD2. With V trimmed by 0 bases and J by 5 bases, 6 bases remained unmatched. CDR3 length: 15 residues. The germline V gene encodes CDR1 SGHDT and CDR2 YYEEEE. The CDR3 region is CASSLVGRVGETQYF. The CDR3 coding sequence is TGTGCCAGCAGCTTGGTCGGGAGGGTAGGGGAGACCCAGTACTTC.

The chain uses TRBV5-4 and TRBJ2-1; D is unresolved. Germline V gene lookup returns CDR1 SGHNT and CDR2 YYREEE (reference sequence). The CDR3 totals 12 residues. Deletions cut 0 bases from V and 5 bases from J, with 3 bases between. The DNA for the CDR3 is TGTGCCAGCAGCTTGGGCAACAATGAGCAGTTCTTC. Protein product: CASSLGNNEQFF.

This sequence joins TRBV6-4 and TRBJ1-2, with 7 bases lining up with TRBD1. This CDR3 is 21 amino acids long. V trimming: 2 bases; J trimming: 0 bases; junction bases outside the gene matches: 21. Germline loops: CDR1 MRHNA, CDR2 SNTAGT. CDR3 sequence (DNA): TGTGCCAGCAGTGACCTACTAGGGGAGGGGGCGGCCCTCGACTCTAACTATGGCTACACCTTC. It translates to CASSDLLGEGAALDSNYGYTF.

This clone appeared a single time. The CDR3 region is CASSDSTRDRTYEQYF. The CDR3, as DNA: TGTGCCAGCAGTGACTCGACCCGGGACAGAACCTACGAGCAGTACTTC. This chain connects TRBV6-4 to TRBJ2-7; TRBD1 aligns across 7 bases. V trimming: 0 bases; J trimming: 2 bases; junction bases outside the gene matches: 7. Per germline, CDR1 MRHNA and CDR2 SNTAGT. This CDR3 has 16 residues.

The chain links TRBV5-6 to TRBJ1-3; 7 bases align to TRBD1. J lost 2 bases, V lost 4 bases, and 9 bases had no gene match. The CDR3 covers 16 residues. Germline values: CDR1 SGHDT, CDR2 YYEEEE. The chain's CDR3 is CASSMTGRGPGNTIYF. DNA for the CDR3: TGTGCCAGCAGCATGACAGGGAGAGGGCCTGGAAACACCATATATTTT.